This is a list of T cell receptor beta chains from one sample in a study of CD8 T cells in ankylosing spondylitis. One entry per CDR3 protein results from TCRdb running MiXCR on the 5' RACE reads. The sample lists 40,000 or so distinct CDR3 sequences; approximately 10% were seen once. The specimen sequenced was blood, either unsorted or a sorted T cell fraction (not recorded which). Receptors originate from a male donor with ankylosing spondylitis or in good health (not recorded which). CDR3s include the opening cysteine and the closing phenylalanine or tryptophan. A D gene is named only where the DNA matches it firmly. Size is omitted from some rows. Given values are once, few, many or a class for expanded clones.

TRBV7-2	-	-	TRBJ1-2	15	TGTGCCAGCAGCTTAGGAGGTTCAGGGATCGATGGCTACACCTTC	CASSLGGSGIDGYTF
TRBV5-1	few	-	TRBJ2-2	15	TGCGCCAGCAGCTTGGAAGGGAGAACGGCCGGGGAGCTGTTTTTT	CASSLEGRTAGELFF
TRBV3-1	-	-	TRBJ2-7	13	TGTGCCAGCAGATCCGGACCGCCCTACGAGCAGTACTTC	CASRSGPPYEQYF
TRBV3-1	many	-	TRBJ2-2	15	TGTGCCAGCAGCCTTTGGGACTTTAAAACCGGGGAGCTGTTTTTT	CASSLWDFKTGELFF
TRBV12-3/TRBV12-4	many	-	TRBJ2-3	16	TGTGCCAGCAGTTTAGCGTCGGGGGCCGACACAGATACGCAGTATTTT	CASSLASGADTDTQYF
TRBV13	few	TRBD1	TRBJ2-5	14	TGTGCCAGCAGCTTCACCGGGACAGACGAGACCCAGTACTTC	CASSFTGTDETQYF
TRBV19	-	-	TRBJ2-5	14	TGTGCCAGTAGTATTTCAGGGCGTCGAGAGGCCCAGTACTTC	CASSISGRREAQYF
TRBV19	-	-	TRBJ2-7	12	TGTGCCAGTAACTCGGATTTCGGCGAGCAGTACTTC	CASNSDFGEQYF
TRBV20-1	many	-	TRBJ1-1	14	TGCAGTGCTCCCCTGGGCAGGGCGGACACTGAAGCTTTCTTT	CSAPLGRADTEAFF
TRBV7-9	few	-	TRBJ2-7	13	TGTGCCAGCAGCCCCGGGGGAGCCTACGAGCAGTACTTC	CASSPGGAYEQYF
TRBV27	-	-	TRBJ2-3	12	TGTGCCAGCAGTCCTAGCCGGGACTCCTACCTTTTT	CASSPSRDSYLF
TRBV5-1	few	-	TRBJ2-2	12	TGCGCCAGCAGCCCGGTTCCCGGGGAGCTGTTTTTT	CASSPVPGELFF
TRBV28	many	TRBD1	TRBJ2-3	15	TGTGCCAGCAGTTCTCCGGGACAGCCCACAGATACGCAGTATTTT	CASSSPGQPTDTQYF
TRBV12-3/TRBV12-4	many	-	TRBJ2-1	16	TGTGCCAGCAGTTTCTCCGGGGGTTTCGGAACCAATGAGCAGTTCTTC	CASSFSGGFGTNEQFF
TRBV7-8	many	TRBD2	TRBJ2-7	15	TGTGCCAGCAGCCCGACCCTCGGGGGGACCTACGAGCAGTACTTC	CASSPTLGGTYEQYF
TRBV12-3/TRBV12-4	many	TRBD1	TRBJ2-2	15	TGTGCCAGCAGTGGACAGGGACTGAACACCGGGGAGCTGTTTTTT	CASSGQGLNTGELFF
TRBV20-1	many	-	TRBJ1-1	14	TGCAGTGCTCTAACTCCCCGGGACCTTAGGATGGCTTTCTTT	CSALTPRDLRMAFF
TRBV7-8	many	-	TRBJ2-5	12	TGTGCCAGCAGCCCGACTTTCGAGACCCAGTACTTC	CASSPTFETQYF
TRBV10-3	-	-	TRBJ2-2	15	TGTGCCATCAGTAGCGACAAAGCGAACACCGGGGAGCTGTTTTTT	CAISSDKANTGELFF
TRBV19	-	TRBD1	TRBJ2-2	16	TGTGCCAGTAGTCCCGGGACAGGGTCGAACACCGGGGAGCTGTTTTTT	CASSPGTGSNTGELFF
TRBV26	few	-	TRBJ2-1	15	TGTGCCAGCATTTCATCGCGGTTCTCCTACAATGAGCAGTTCTTC	CASISSRFSYNEQFF
TRBV15	many	-	TRBJ1-4	15	TGTGCCACCAGCAACGTCGACAGGTCAAATGAAAAACTGTTTTTT	CATSNVDRSNEKLFF
TRBV6-4	many	-	TRBJ2-2	17	TGTGCCAGCATCATCGACGTCTGGCCAGAAAACACCGGGGAGCTGTTTTTT	CASIIDVWPENTGELFF
TRBV27	few	TRBD1	TRBJ1-2	14	TGTGCCAGCAGTCGGGACAGCGCTTTTTATGGCTACACCTTC	CASSRDSAFYGYTF
TRBV12-3/TRBV12-4	many	-	TRBJ1-2	13	TGTGCCAGCAGTTTGCAGGGCATCTATGGCTACACCTTC	CASSLQGIYGYTF
TRBV5-1	-	TRBD1	TRBJ2-6	18	TGCACCAGCAGCTTAAGGGACAGGGTGGTCTCTGGGGCCAACGTCCTGACTTTC	CTSSLRDRVVSGANVLTF
TRBV2	many	-	TRBJ2-3	14	TGTGCCAGCAGTTACCAGACACGTTTGGATACGCAGTATTTT	CASSYQTRLDTQYF
TRBV5-1	many	-	TRBJ1-3	14	TGCGCCAGCAGCTTGGGACAGGAGGGAAACACCATATATTTT	CASSLGQEGNTIYF
TRBV5-1	many	TRBD2	TRBJ2-1	16	TGCGCCAGCAGCTCTCCGGGACTAGCGGGGGGATTTGAGCAGTTCTTC	CASSSPGLAGGFEQFF
TRBV14	many	-	TRBJ2-5	13	TGTGCCAGCAGCCAAGCCCCCAGGGAGACCCAGTACTTC	CASSQAPRETQYF
TRBV12-3/TRBV12-4	few	-	TRBJ1-2	12	TGTGCCAGCACCGCGCCCTCCGGGGGCTACACCTTC	CASTAPSGGYTF
TRBV5-1	many	-	TRBJ2-6	17	TGCGCCAGCAGCCTTGTGTGGGTCGGAGATGGGGCCAACGTCCTGACTTTC	CASSLVWVGDGANVLTF
TRBV11-2	few	-	TRBJ1-1	14	TGTGCCAGCAGCTTCGGACGAATGGTAAATGGAGCTTTCTTT	CASSFGRMVNGAFF
TRBV7-8	many	-	TRBJ1-5	15	TGTGCCAGCAGCCCCGTCGGGGGAATCAATCAGCCCCAGCATTTT	CASSPVGGINQPQHF
TRBV5-1	many	-	TRBJ2-3	14	TGCGCCAGCAGCCCCGGCGCGAGCACAGATACGCAGTATTTT	CASSPGASTDTQYF
TRBV20-1	many	-	TRBJ1-1	13	TGCAGTCTAGGTAGGACGGGAAGGACTGAAGCTTTCTTT	CSLGRTGRTEAFF
TRBV10-3	-	-	TRBJ2-7	12	TGTGCCATCAGTGAGCTGGGTAGGGAGCAGTACTTC	CAISELGREQYF
TRBV12-3/TRBV12-4	-	TRBD1	TRBJ1-6	16	TGTGCCAGCAGTCTTAGGGGGCTCTCCTATAATTCACCCCTCCACTTT	CASSLRGLSYNSPLHF
TRBV19	many	-	TRBJ2-3	13	TGTGCCAGTAGTATGGGTGAAGTTAGTACGCAGTATTTT	CASSMGEVSTQYF
TRBV20-1	many	-	TRBJ2-7	15	TGCAGTGCTAGGAACCCCCTTGGGCTCATCTACGAGCAGTACTTC	CSARNPLGLIYEQYF
TRBV30	few	-	TRBJ1-1	12	TGTGCCTTGAACAGGGCTAACACTGAAGCTTTCTTT	CALNRANTEAFF
TRBV5-1	many	TRBD2	TRBJ2-3	16	TGCGCCAGCAGCTTGCTCGCGGGGGGGCTCACAGATACGCAGTATTTT	CASSLLAGGLTDTQYF
TRBV30	-	TRBD2	TRBJ2-7	13	TGTGCCTGGACTAGCGGGGGTTTCCTCGAGCAGTACTTC	CAWTSGGFLEQYF
TRBV5-1	-	-	TRBJ2-2	14	TGCGCCAGCAGCGTACAGGGTTTCCCCGGGGAGCTGTTTTTT	CASSVQGFPGELFF
TRBV5-1	many	-	TRBJ2-1	16	TGCGCCAGCAGCTTGGAGTCCGCGGGGAGGTACAATGAGCAGTTCTTC	CASSLESAGRYNEQFF
TRBV5-4	medium-sized	-	TRBJ2-7	14	TGTGCCAGCAGCCAGGAGACAGCACCCTACGAGCAGTACTTC	CASSQETAPYEQYF
TRBV20-1	many	-	TRBJ1-1	11	TGCAGCTGGGGACTGAACACTGAAGCTTTCTTT	CSWGLNTEAFF